One sample yielded the 22 T cell receptor beta chains listed below, sequenced in a study of regulatory T cells in long-lasting Graves disease. Investigators prepared the TCR beta libraries by applying iRepertoire HTBI primers and Arm-PCR of CDR3 regions. One entry per CDR3 protein, called by TCRdb with MiXCR from the multiplex PCR reads. The sample yields 600,000 to 850,000 distinct CDR3 sequences, around 30% seen once. Time point reported: persistent/refractory GD, antithyroid drugs over 5 years with positive TRAb. PBMCs were the source of the RNA used for TCR sequencing. The sample was peripheral blood mononuclear cells (PBMCs), taken when the disease was refractory, from a patient treated with antithyroid drugs. These receptor sequences come from a female donor with Graves disease.

V is TRBV18 and J is TRBJ2-7; 7 bases are shared with TRBD1. Germline V gene data show CDR1 as KGHSH and CDR2 as LQKENI. Trimming removed 3 bases from V and 7 bases from J; junction bases left unmatched: 9. The CDR3 is made up of 14 amino acids. The CDR3 DNA follows: TGTGCCAGCTCACCGAGTATTAGACAGGGAGAGCAGTACTTC. It is translated as CASSPSIRQGEQYF. The full variable domain, with the rest looked up from reference TRBV18 and TRBJ2-7, is NAGVMQNPRHLVRRRGQEARLRCSPMKGHSHVYWYRQLPEEGLKFMVYLQKENIIDESGMPKERFSAEFPKEGPSILRIQQVVRGDSAAYFCASSPSIRQGEQYFGPGTRLTVT.

This chain links TRBV9 with TRBJ2-5; 14 bases line up with TRBD2. The germline gives CDR1 SGDLS, CDR2 YYNGEE. This CDR3 is 17 amino acids long. V trimming: 6 bases; J trimming: 5 bases; junction bases outside the gene matches: 12. The CDR3 sequence is CASTTRGLAGEDETQYF. Written as DNA, the CDR3 is TGTGCCAGCACCACTCGGGGACTAGCGGGAGAAGATGAGACCCAGTACTTC. Full variable domain (outside the CDR3, taken from reference TRBV9 and TRBJ2-5): DSGVTQTPKHLITATGQRVTLRCSPRSGDLSVYWYQQSLDQGLQFLIQYYNGEERAKGNILERFSAQQFPDLHSELNLSSLELGDSALYFCASTTRGLAGEDETQYFGPGTRLLVL.

The table lists this clonotype with a few counts. This chain joins TRBV15 and TRBJ1-5, with D unclear. This CDR3 is 14 amino acids long. Germline values: CDR1 LNHNV, CDR2 YYDKDF (reference sequence). The V end was cut by 5 bases, the J end by 3 bases, with 11 bases between. CDR3 sequence (DNA): TGTGCCACCAGCGAGGAGAGGGACAATCAGCCCCAGCATTTT. Encoded protein: CATSEERDNQPQHF.

This clonotype was seen at least ten times. The chain couples TRBV29-1 to TRBJ2-5; 13 nucleotides line up with TRBD2. CDR1 and CDR2 (germline): SQVTM, ANQGSEA. The ends lost 6 bases at V and 6 bases at J; junction bases unmatched: 7. This CDR3 spans 14 amino acids. The CDR3 loop is CSVLLGTSGKTQYF. In DNA form, the CDR3 reads TGCAGCGTCCTCCTCGGGACTAGCGGGAAGACCCAGTACTTC.

V and J are TRBV6-1 and TRBJ1-6, with 8 bases aligning to TRBD1. V dropped 5 bases and J dropped 10; count of bases not matched to a gene: 10. Germline V gene lookup returns CDR1 MNHNS and CDR2 SASEGT. This CDR3 contains 15 residues. The CDR3 DNA sequence: TGTGCCAGCAGTCGCCAAGGACAGGGTGACTCACCCCTCCACTTT. Amino acids: CASSRQGQGDSPLHF.

This clonotype appeared a few times. The CDR3 DNA is TGTGCCAGCAGACGCGACAGGGATCCCCCTGGGATTAGGGTGCAGTACTTC. This sequence encodes CASRRDRDPPGIRVQYF. V is TRBV27 and J is TRBJ2-7; 7 positions match TRBD1. The CDR3 has 17 residues. Germline CDR1 reads MNHEY; CDR2 reads SMNVEV (reference sequence). V lost 6 bases, J lost 9 bases, and 23 bases stayed unmatched.

The rearrangement uses TRBV19 and TRBJ2-5; TRBD2 aligns across 11 bases. CDR3 length: 16 amino acids. Germline CDR1 LNHDA, CDR2 SQIVND (reference sequence). After removal of 8 bases from V and 5 bases from J, the junction contained 13 bases not matched to a gene. CDR3: CASSLDSGRAGETQYF. For the CDR3, the DNA is TGTGCCAGTTCCCTGGATAGCGGGAGGGCCGGGGAGACCCAGTACTTC.

This clonotype showed up just once. The chain couples TRBV6-2 or TRBV6-3 to TRBJ1-2, with TRBD1 identical over 7 bases. This CDR3 spans 13 amino acids. V was pared by 2 bases and J by 8 bases, with 5 bases of the junction left unmatched. Germline-derived CDR1 and CDR2 are MNHEY and SVGEGT. The CDR3 DNA follows: TGTGCCAGCAGTTACACAGGGGAGGGAGGCTACACCTTC. Translated, it gives CASSYTGEGGYTF.

This sequence joins TRBV24-1 and TRBJ1-5; D unclear. The CDR3 is 14 residues long. The V gene lost 6 bases and the J gene lost 2 bases, with 10 bases spanning the gap. Germline V gene lookup returns CDR1 KGHDR and CDR2 SFDVKD. The CDR3 nucleotides read TGTGCCACCAGTACCCACGTCCGCAATCAGCCCCAGCATTTT. This encodes CATSTHVRNQPQHF.

This rearrangement joins TRBV12-3 or TRBV12-4 to TRBJ2-1; weak D call: TRBD2 (5 bases). The V end was cut by 3 bases, the J end by 5 bases, with 14 bases between. This CDR3 region has 15 residues. The CDR3 DNA reads TGTGCCAGCAGTTTGGCGGGTGTGGAGAACAATGAGCAGTTCTTC. Its protein product is CASSLAGVENNEQFF.

The table lists this clonotype with many counts. This sequence joins TRBV2 and TRBJ1-5; D remains unclear. Trimming shortened V by 4 bases and J by 3 bases, and 7 bases separated the two germline ends. Germline lookup yields CDR1 SNHLY and CDR2 FYNNEI. This CDR3 contains 13 residues. The CDR3 DNA is TGTGCCAGCAGTGGATCATACAATCAGCCCCAGCATTTT. It specifies CASSGSYNQPQHF.

This clonotype occurred a few times. This chain uses TRBV7-2 with TRBJ1-2, with unresolved D. The CDR3 has 14 amino acids. Per germline, CDR1 SGHTA and CDR2 FQGNSA. Trimming took 1 base from V and 6 from J, leaving 12 bases between them. CDR3 in amino acids: CASSLDRMQNGYTF. DNA of the CDR3: TGTGCCAGCAGCTTAGACAGAATGCAAAATGGCTACACCTTC.

The chain has TRBV19 and TRBJ1-5; 8 nucleotides agree with TRBD1. Trimming took 1 base from V and 5 from J; bases not matched to a gene: 4. Germline V gene data show CDR1 as LNHDA and CDR2 as SQIVND (reference sequence). The CDR3 consists of 15 residues. The CDR3 here is CASSIVQGADQPQHF. CDR3 in DNA: TGTGCCAGTAGTATAGTCCAGGGGGCCGATCAGCCCCAGCATTTT.

This clonotype was counted between two and nine times. The chain uses TRBV11-2 and TRBJ2-7; 11 nucleotides line up with TRBD2. The CDR3 is 15 amino acids. The V gene end was trimmed by 5 bases and the J gene end by 7 bases; junction bases not matched to a gene: 10. Germline CDR1 SGHAT, CDR2 FQNNGV. CDR3 coding DNA: TGTGCCAGCAGCGCCCGACTAGCGGGATTGAGAGAGCAGTACTTC. Translation gives CASSARLAGLREQYF.

The table lists this clonotype with a few counts. The V call is TRBV7-9, the J call TRBJ2-7, with D perhaps TRBD1 or TRBD2 (6 bases each). The CDR3 spans 15 residues. Germline values: CDR1 SEHNR, CDR2 FQNEAQ (reference sequence). Trimming pared 3 bases from V and 6 bases from J, leaving 18 bases between. The CDR3 reads CASSLGAGLFGEQYF. The CDR3 DNA sequence: TGTGCCAGCAGCTTGGGGGCGGGATTGTTTGGCGAGCAGTACTTC. The whole variable domain, remainder taken from reference TRBV7-9 and TRBJ2-7, is DTGVSQNPRHKITKRGQNVTFRCDPISEHNRLYWYRQTLGQGPEFLTYFQNEAQLEKSRLLSDRFSAERPKGSFSTLEIQRTEQGDSAMYLCASSLGAGLFGEQYFGPGTRLTVT.

V usage is TRBV11-2 and J usage is TRBJ1-3, with D tentatively TRBD1 (6 bases). Trimming removed 1 base at V and 8 bases at J, with 9 bases between. This CDR3 comprises 13 residues. Germline CDR1 SGHAT, CDR2 FQNNGV. The CDR3 here is CASSLGGADTIYF. The CDR3 nucleotides read TGTGCCAGCAGCTTAGGGGGGGCGGACACCATATATTTT.

This clonotype was found a few times. The chain joins TRBV6-1 to TRBJ1-2; 7 bases match TRBD1. The CDR3 runs 15 residues. CDR1 is MNHNS, CDR2 SASEGT, per germline. The V gene end was trimmed by 2 bases and the J gene end by 8 bases; junction bases not matched to a gene: 11. CDR3 nucleotide sequence: TGTGCCAGCAGTGAACCTACAGGGGCCCGACGGGGCTACACCTTC. This gives the protein CASSEPTGARRGYTF.

The V call is TRBV7-9, the J call TRBJ1-1; the match to TRBD1 covers 7 bases. The CDR3 is 15 amino acids. Per germline, CDR1 SEHNR and CDR2 FQNEAQ (reference sequence). V shed 5 bases, J shed 1 base, and the junction held 7 bases outside the gene matches. The CDR3 region is CASSPGGLTNTEAFF. The CDR3 DNA sequence: TGTGCCAGCAGCCCAGGGGGTTTGACGAACACTGAAGCTTTCTTT. The entire variable domain, with the rest obtained from reference TRBV7-9 and TRBJ1-1, is as follows: DTGVSQNPRHKITKRGQNVTFRCDPISEHNRLYWYRQTLGQGPEFLTYFQNEAQLEKSRLLSDRFSAERPKGSFSTLEIQRTEQGDSAMYLCASSPGGLTNTEAFFGQGTRLTVV.

This clonotype has a count of ten or more. The chain joins TRBV6-9 to TRBJ1-2, with D uncertain. The CDR3 totals 14 residues. The V end was cut by 3 bases, the J end by 7 bases, with 15 bases between. CDR1 and CDR2 from the germline V gene are MNHGY and SVAAGI. The CDR3 sequence is CASSYEPNRSGYTF. CDR3 coding DNA: TGTGCCAGCAGTTACGAACCCAACCGATCTGGCTACACCTTC.

The chain recombines TRBV12-3 or TRBV12-4 with TRBJ1-2; a possible D gene is TRBD1 (6 bases). The germline V and J ends were trimmed by 3 bases and 8 bases, with 16 bases remaining between them. The CDR3 covers 14 residues. CDR3 DNA: TGTGCCAGCAGTTTGGGGGCAAGGGCCTTCGGCTACACCTTC. It is translated as CASSLGARAFGYTF.

This clonotype was detected only a few times. The chain carries TRBV19 and TRBJ2-7, with D possibly TRBD2 on 6 matching bases. The CDR3 is made up of 15 amino acids. Germline CDR1 LNHDA, CDR2 SQIVND (reference sequence). V gave up 4 bases and J gave up 2 bases, with 15 bases separating them. CDR3 bases: TGTGCCAGTAGTAATTTCGGGACTCCGACCTACGAGCAGTACTTC. Translating it yields CASSNFGTPTYEQYF.

The V gene is TRBV19, the J gene TRBJ1-1; no clear D. The CDR3 covers 14 residues. Germline V gene data show CDR1 as LNHDA and CDR2 as SQIVND (reference sequence). V lost 5 bases and J lost 2, with 12 bases in between. The CDR3 region is CASSGLRGNTEAFF. CDR3 DNA sequence: TGTGCCAGTAGTGGCCTCCGGGGTAACACTGAAGCTTTCTTT.